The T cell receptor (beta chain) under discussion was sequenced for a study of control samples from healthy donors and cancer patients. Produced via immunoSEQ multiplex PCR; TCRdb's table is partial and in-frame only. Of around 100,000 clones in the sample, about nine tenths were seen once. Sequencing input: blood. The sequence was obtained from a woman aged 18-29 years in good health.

CDR3 sequence (DNA): TGTGCCAGCAGTCCAATCGTCGTGGGCAATGAGCAGTTCTTC. Translation: CASSPIVVGNEQFF. The V call is TRBV2, the J call TRBJ2-1, with unresolved D. Trimming stripped 5 bases from V and 6 bases from J, with 14 bases between. CDR1 is SNHLY and CDR2 is FYNNEI in the germline V gene. The CDR3 runs 14 residues.